This T cell receptor beta chain was sequenced in a study of blood T cell repertoires in COVID-19. The method was immunoSEQ multiplex PCR; TCRdb's version includes in-frame clones alone and lacks a portion of them. There are 70,000 to 85,000 clones in the sample; approximately 80% occur only once, and 15% lies in the top ten. This clone was picked up one time. This clonotype was obtained from a woman aged 80 or over with acute or convalescent COVID-19. What was sequenced was peripheral blood.

The CDR3 loop is CASSRQGEDTQYF. The CDR3 DNA is TGTGCCAGCAGTAGACAGGGTGAAGATACGCAGTATTTT. V gene TRBV6-5 combines with J gene TRBJ2-3; 7 nucleotides line up with TRBD1. The CDR3 extends over 13 amino acids. Germline values: CDR1 MNHEY, CDR2 SVGAGI. Trimming at V came to 5 bases and at J to 5 bases, leaving 4 bases not matched to a gene.